The entry below gives a single T cell receptor (beta chain) sequence along with its context. The data stem from a study of shared clonotypes between healthy human individuals. As defined, naive CD8 cells were CD45RO-negative and positively selected for CCR7, with terminally differentiated effector memory CD45RA+ cells excluded. Germline assignment: CDR1 LNHDA and CDR2 SQIVND (reference sequence). Trimming took 3 bases from V and 0 from J, leaving 12 bases between them. CDR3 length: 16 residues. Sequencing used immunoSEQ multiplex PCR; TCRdb keeps in-frame clones, though not all of them. The repertoire includes more than 2 million clones, about 95% of them detected once, and 1% to 1.3% sits in the top ten.

The source is a man younger than 35 in good health. The sequenced sample consisted of naive CD8+ T cells sorted from blood. The rearrangement joins TRBV19 to TRBJ2-1; D remains unclear. The chain's CDR3 is CASSMFGPSSYNEQFF. The CDR3 region has the DNA TGTGCCAGTAGTATGTTCGGCCCGAGCTCCTACAATGAGCAGTTCTTC.